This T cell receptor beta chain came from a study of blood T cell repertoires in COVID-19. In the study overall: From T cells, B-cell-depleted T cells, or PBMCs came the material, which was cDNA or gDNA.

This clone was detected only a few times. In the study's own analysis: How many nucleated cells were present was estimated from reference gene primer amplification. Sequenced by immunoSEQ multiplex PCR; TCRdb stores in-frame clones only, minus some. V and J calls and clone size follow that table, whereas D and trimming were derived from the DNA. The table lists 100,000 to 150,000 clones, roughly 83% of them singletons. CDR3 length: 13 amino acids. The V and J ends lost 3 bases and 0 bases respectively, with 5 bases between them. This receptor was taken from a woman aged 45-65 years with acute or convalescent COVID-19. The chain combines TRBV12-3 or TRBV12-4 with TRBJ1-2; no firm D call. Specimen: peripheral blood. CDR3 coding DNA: TGTGCCAGCAGTTTGAACACTAACTATGGCTACACCTTC. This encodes CASSLNTNYGYTF.